Listed below are T cell receptor beta chains from one sample, sequenced in a study of blood T cell repertoires in COVID-19. Generated by immunoSEQ multiplex PCR, the TCRdb table keeps only in-frame clones and is missing some. The sample includes about 320,000 clones, around nine tenths of them seen just once. The sequenced material came from PBMCs or T cells enriched from blood (not recorded which). These receptors all stem from a man aged 55 to 69 who had recovered from COVID-19. Each CDR3 is given with its conserved first and last residue. A D gene is named only where the DNA matches it firmly. Part of the rows lack a size; the others show once, few, many or a class for expanded clones.

clone_size: .; j_call: TRBJ1-6; v_call: TRBV27; d_call: .; cdr3_aa: CASSPDSTPHNSPLHF; cdr3_nt: TGTGCCAGCAGTCCGGACAGCACCCCACATAATTCACCCCTCCACTTT
clone_size: once; j_call: TRBJ1-3; v_call: TRBV19; d_call: .; cdr3_aa: CASSRSSDTIYF; cdr3_nt: TGTGCCAGTAGCCGCTCATCGGACACCATATATTTT
clone_size: .; j_call: TRBJ2-2; v_call: TRBV7-3; d_call: TRBD2; cdr3_aa: CASSSRDYANTGELFF; cdr3_nt: TGTGCCAGCAGCTCCAGGGACTACGCGAACACCGGGGAGCTGTTTTTT
clone_size: .; j_call: TRBJ1-5; v_call: TRBV6-5; d_call: .; cdr3_aa: CASQLQEGYQPQHF; cdr3_nt: TGTGCCAGTCAGTTACAAGAGGGCTATCAGCCCCAGCATTTT
clone_size: .; j_call: TRBJ2-1; v_call: TRBV11-3; d_call: TRBD2; cdr3_aa: CASSKLAGDYNEQFF; cdr3_nt: TGTGCCAGCAGCAAACTAGCGGGAGACTACAATGAGCAGTTCTTC
clone_size: .; j_call: TRBJ2-5; v_call: TRBV5-1; d_call: .; cdr3_aa: CASSLDRTQETQYF; cdr3_nt: TGCGCCAGCAGCTTGGACAGAACCCAAGAGACCCAGTACTTC
clone_size: .; j_call: TRBJ2-3; v_call: TRBV29-1; d_call: .; cdr3_aa: CSVGGAQTDTQYF; cdr3_nt: TGCAGCGTGGGGGGGGCCCAAACAGATACGCAGTATTTT
clone_size: .; j_call: TRBJ2-1; v_call: TRBV7-9; d_call: TRBD2; cdr3_aa: CASSREGFVYNEQFF; cdr3_nt: TGTGCCAGCAGCCGGGAGGGCTTCGTCTACAATGAGCAGTTCTTC
clone_size: .; j_call: TRBJ2-5; v_call: TRBV11-2; d_call: TRBD1; cdr3_aa: CASSFDRGSVETQYF; cdr3_nt: TGTGCCAGCAGCTTCGACAGGGGCTCTGTGGAGACCCAGTACTTC
clone_size: .; j_call: TRBJ1-3; v_call: TRBV19; d_call: .; cdr3_aa: CASSTDNSGNTIYF; cdr3_nt: TGTGCCAGTAGTACGGACAACTCTGGAAACACCATATATTTT
clone_size: .; j_call: TRBJ2-3; v_call: TRBV18; d_call: TRBD2; cdr3_aa: CASSPPLAGFTDTQYF; cdr3_nt: TGTGCCAGCTCACCACCCCTAGCGGGGTTCACAGATACGCAGTATTTT
clone_size: .; j_call: TRBJ2-3; v_call: TRBV6-2/TRBV6-3; d_call: .; cdr3_aa: CASSWQGGTDTQYF; cdr3_nt: TGTGCCAGCAGTTGGCAGGGGGGTACAGATACGCAGTATTTT
clone_size: .; j_call: TRBJ2-1; v_call: TRBV27; d_call: .; cdr3_aa: CASSLSLYNEQFF; cdr3_nt: TGTGCCAGCAGTTTATCACTCTACAATGAGCAGTTCTTC
clone_size: .; j_call: TRBJ2-7; v_call: TRBV18; d_call: TRBD1; cdr3_aa: CASTGTETYEQYF; cdr3_nt: TGTGCCAGCACTGGGACAGAGACCTACGAGCAGTACTTC
clone_size: .; j_call: TRBJ1-1; v_call: TRBV28; d_call: .; cdr3_aa: CASPPSTPSYTEAFF; cdr3_nt: TGTGCCAGCCCCCCCTCCACACCTTCTTACACTGAAGCTTTCTTT
clone_size: .; j_call: TRBJ1-6; v_call: TRBV7-8; d_call: .; cdr3_aa: CASSLQGRNSPLHF; cdr3_nt: TGTGCCAGCAGCTTACAGGGTCGGAATTCACCCCTCCACTTT
clone_size: .; j_call: TRBJ1-5; v_call: TRBV27; d_call: TRBD1; cdr3_aa: CASSFNQGAGNQPQHF; cdr3_nt: TGTGCCAGCAGCTTTAACCAGGGGGCCGGCAATCAGCCCCAGCATTTT
clone_size: .; j_call: TRBJ2-5; v_call: TRBV6-1; d_call: TRBD2; cdr3_aa: CASSEAGGRAETQYF; cdr3_nt: TGTGCCAGCAGTGAAGCGGGCGGGAGGGCCGAGACCCAGTACTTC
clone_size: .; j_call: TRBJ2-1; v_call: TRBV10-3; d_call: .; cdr3_aa: CAISESGLNNEQFF; cdr3_nt: TGTGCCATCAGTGAGTCGGGGCTCAACAATGAGCAGTTCTTC
clone_size: .; j_call: TRBJ1-6; v_call: TRBV18; d_call: .; cdr3_aa: CASSPRGGRDSPLHF; cdr3_nt: TGTGCCAGCTCACCACGAGGGGGACGCGATTCACCCCTCCACTTT
clone_size: .; j_call: TRBJ2-5; v_call: TRBV18; d_call: TRBD2; cdr3_aa: CASSPPNSGETQYF; cdr3_nt: TGTGCCAGCTCACCACCGAATAGCGGGGAGACCCAGTACTTC
clone_size: .; j_call: TRBJ2-2; v_call: TRBV3-1/TRBV3-2; d_call: .; cdr3_aa: CASSADKRELFF; cdr3_nt: TGTGCCAGCAGCGCTGACAAGAGGGAGCTGTTTTTT
clone_size: .; j_call: TRBJ1-1; v_call: TRBV3-1/TRBV3-2; d_call: TRBD1; cdr3_aa: CASSQYGQGTNTEAFF; cdr3_nt: TGTGCCAGCAGCCAATACGGACAGGGGACTAACACTGAAGCTTTCTTT